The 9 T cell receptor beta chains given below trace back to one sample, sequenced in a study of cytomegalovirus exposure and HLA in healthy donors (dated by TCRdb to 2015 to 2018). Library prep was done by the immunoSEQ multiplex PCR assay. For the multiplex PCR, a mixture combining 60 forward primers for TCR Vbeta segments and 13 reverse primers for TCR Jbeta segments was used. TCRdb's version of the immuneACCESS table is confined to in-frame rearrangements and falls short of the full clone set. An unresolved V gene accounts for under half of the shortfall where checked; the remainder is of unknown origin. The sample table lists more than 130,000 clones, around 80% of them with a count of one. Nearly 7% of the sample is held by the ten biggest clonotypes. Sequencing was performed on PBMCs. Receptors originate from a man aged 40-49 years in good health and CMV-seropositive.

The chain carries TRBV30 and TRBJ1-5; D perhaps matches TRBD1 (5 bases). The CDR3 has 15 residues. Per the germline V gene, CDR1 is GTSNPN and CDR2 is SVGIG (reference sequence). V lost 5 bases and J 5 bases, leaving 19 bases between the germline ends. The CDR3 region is CAWSRGETGYQPQHF. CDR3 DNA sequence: TGTGCCTGGTCGCGGGGGGAGACTGGATATCAGCCCCAGCATTTT.

The CDR3 DNA reads as TGTGCCAGCAGTTACTCGGGACAGCAAGAGACCCAGTACTTC. Translated: CASSYSGQQETQYF. The chain combines TRBV6-6 with TRBJ2-5; TRBD1 matches at 7 bases. Looked up from germline, CDR1 is MNHNY and CDR2 is SVGAGI (reference sequence). This CDR3 spans 14 amino acids. Trimming cost V 0 bases and J 2 bases; bases outside gene matches: 0.

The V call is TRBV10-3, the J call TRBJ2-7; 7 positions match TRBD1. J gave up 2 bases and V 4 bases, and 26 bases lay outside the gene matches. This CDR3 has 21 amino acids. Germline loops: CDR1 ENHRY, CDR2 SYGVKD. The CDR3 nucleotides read TGTGCCATCAGTGTATATTACGAAAGGGCACCTACAGGGGTACGGACCTACGAGCAGTACTTC. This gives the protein CAISVYYERAPTGVRTYEQYF.

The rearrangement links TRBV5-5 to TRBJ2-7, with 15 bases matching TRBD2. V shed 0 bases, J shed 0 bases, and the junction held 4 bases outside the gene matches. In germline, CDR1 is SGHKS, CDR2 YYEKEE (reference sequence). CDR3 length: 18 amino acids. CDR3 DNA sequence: TGTGCCAGCAGCTTGGAGGGACTAGCGGGAGGCAGCTCCTACGAGCAGTACTTC. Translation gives CASSLEGLAGGSSYEQYF.

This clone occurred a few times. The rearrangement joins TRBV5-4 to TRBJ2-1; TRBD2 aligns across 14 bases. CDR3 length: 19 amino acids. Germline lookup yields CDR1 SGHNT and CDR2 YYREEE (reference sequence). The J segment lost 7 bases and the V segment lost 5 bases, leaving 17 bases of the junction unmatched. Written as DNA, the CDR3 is TGTGCCAGCAGTACTCCGGGACTAGCGGGAGAGACGGCTAGAAATGAGCAGTTCTTC. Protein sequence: CASSTPGLAGETARNEQFF.

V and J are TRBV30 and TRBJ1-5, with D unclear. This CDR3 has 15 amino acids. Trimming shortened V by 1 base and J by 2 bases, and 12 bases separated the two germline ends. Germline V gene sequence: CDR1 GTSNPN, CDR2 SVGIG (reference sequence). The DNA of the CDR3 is TGTGCCTGGAGTGCCCGTCGTTCGGGCAATCAGCCCCAGCATTTT. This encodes CAWSARRSGNQPQHF.

The CDR3: CAWSVLRQGAISGANVLTF. The CDR3 DNA reads as TGTGCCTGGAGTGTACTCCGACAGGGGGCTATCTCTGGGGCCAACGTCCTGACTTTC. This chain joins TRBV30 and TRBJ2-6; 10 positions agree with TRBD1. The germline V gene has CDR1 GTSNPN and CDR2 SVGIG (reference sequence). Germline trimming cut 0 bases from V and 0 bases from J; bases unmatched to any gene: 8. This CDR3 spans 19 amino acids.

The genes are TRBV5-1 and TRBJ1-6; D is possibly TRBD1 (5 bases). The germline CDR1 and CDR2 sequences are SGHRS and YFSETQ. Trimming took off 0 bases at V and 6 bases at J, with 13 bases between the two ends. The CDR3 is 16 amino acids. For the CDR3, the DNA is TGCGCCAGCAGCTTGGGGGAGGGGATGGGTAATTCACCCCTCCACTTT. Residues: CASSLGEGMGNSPLHF.

The CDR3 DNA follows: TGTGCCAGCAGCGTAGAAGAATTCTACAACTATGGCTACACCTTC. Its protein is CASSVEEFYNYGYTF. This chain links TRBV9 with TRBJ1-2; D is undetermined. V dropped 0 bases and J dropped 2 bases, with 11 bases sitting between them. This CDR3 has 15 amino acids. CDR1 SGDLS and CDR2 YYNGEE come from the germline V gene.